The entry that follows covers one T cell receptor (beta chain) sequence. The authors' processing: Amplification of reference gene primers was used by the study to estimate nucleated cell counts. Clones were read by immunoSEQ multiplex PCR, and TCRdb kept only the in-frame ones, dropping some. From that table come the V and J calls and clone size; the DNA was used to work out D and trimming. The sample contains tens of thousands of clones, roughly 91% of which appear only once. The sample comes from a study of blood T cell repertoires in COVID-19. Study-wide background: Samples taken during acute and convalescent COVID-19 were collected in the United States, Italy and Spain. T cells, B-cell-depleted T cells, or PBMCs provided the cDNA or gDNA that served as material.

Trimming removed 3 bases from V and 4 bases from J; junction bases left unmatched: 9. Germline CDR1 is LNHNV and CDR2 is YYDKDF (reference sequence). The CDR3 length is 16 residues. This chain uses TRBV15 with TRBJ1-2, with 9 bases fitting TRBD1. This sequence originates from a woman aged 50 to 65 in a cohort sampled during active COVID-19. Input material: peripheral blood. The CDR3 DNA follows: TGTGCCACCAGCAGGATGCGGACAGGGGCGGGCTATGGCTACACCTTC. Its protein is CATSRMRTGAGYGYTF.